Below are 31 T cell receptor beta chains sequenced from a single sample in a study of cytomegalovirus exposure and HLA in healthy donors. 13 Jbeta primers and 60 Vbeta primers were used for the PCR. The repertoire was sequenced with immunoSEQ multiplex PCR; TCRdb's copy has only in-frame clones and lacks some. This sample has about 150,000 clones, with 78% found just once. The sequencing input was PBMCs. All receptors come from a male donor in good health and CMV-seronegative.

CDR3 residues: CASSQDWGDTDTQYF. The CDR3 DNA reads as TGTGCCAGCAGCCAGGACTGGGGTGACACAGATACGCAGTATTTT. V gene TRBV6-4 combines with J gene TRBJ2-3; D is perhaps TRBD2 (5 bases). Germline CDR1 reads MRHNA; CDR2 reads SNTAGT. Trimming removed 6 bases at V and 2 bases at J, with 15 bases between. The CDR3 totals 15 residues.

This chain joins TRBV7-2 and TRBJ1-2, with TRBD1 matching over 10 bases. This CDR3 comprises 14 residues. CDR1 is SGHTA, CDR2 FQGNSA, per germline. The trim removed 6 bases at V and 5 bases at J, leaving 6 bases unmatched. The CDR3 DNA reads TGTGCCAGCAGTTACTCGGGACAGGGGTATGGCTACACCTTC. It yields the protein CASSYSGQGYGYTF.

This CDR3 reads CASQTGVVEKTQYF. The CDR3 coding sequence is TGTGCCAGCCAGACAGGGGTGGTTGAAAAGACCCAGTACTTC. The J gene is TRBJ2-5, the V gene TRBV28; 8 bases map to TRBD1. The CDR3 has 14 residues. V lost 8 bases to trimming and J lost 6 bases; unmatched junction nucleotides: 11. CDR1 MDHEN and CDR2 SYDVKM come from the germline V gene.

The CDR3 DNA is TGTGCCAGCAGCTTGGTGCCGGGTGTCACTGAAGCTTTCTTT. Its protein is CASSLVPGVTEAFF. The V and J genes are TRBV7-2 and TRBJ1-1; the D is unclear. The CDR3 spans 14 residues. Per the germline V gene, CDR1 is SGHTA and CDR2 is FQGNSA. V was shortened by 3 bases and J by 4 bases, with 12 bases between the two germline ends.

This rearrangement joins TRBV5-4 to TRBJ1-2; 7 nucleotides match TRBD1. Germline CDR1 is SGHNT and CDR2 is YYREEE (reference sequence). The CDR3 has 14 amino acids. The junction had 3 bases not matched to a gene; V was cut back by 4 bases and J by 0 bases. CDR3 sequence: CASSIDRANYGYTF. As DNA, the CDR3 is TGTGCCAGCAGCATCGACAGGGCTAACTATGGCTACACCTTC.

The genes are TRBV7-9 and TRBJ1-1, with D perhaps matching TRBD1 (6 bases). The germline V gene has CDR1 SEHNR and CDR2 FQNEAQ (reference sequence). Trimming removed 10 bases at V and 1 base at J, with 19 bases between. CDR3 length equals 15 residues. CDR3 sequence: CAKSRPDSPNTEAFF. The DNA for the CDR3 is TGTGCCAAATCCCGACCGGACAGCCCGAACACTGAAGCTTTCTTT.

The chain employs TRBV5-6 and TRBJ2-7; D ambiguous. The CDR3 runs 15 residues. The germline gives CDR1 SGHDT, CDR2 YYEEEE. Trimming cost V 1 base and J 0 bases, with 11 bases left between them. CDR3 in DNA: TGTGCCAGCAGCTTGTTCGGTAGGAGCTCCTACGAGCAGTACTTC. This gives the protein CASSLFGRSSYEQYF.

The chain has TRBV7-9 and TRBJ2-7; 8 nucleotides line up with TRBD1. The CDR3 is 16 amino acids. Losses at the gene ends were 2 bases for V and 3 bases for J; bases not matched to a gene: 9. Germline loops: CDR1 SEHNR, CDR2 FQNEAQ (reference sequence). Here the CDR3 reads CASSLLQGALFYEQYF. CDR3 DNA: TGTGCCAGCAGCTTACTTCAGGGGGCCCTATTCTACGAGCAGTACTTC.

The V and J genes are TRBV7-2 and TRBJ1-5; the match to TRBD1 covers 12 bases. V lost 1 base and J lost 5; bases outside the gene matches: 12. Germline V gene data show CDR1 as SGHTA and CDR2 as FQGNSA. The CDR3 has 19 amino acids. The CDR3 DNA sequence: TGTGCCAGCAGCTTAGTAGGTGTAATGGGGACAGGGGGCGATCAGCCCCAGCATTTT. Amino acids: CASSLVGVMGTGGDQPQHF. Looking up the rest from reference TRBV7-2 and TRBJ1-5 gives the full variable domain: GAGVSQSPSNKVTEKGKDVELRCDPISGHTALYWYRQSLGQGLEFLIYFQGNSAPDKSGLPSDRFSAERTGGSVSTLTIQRTQQEDSAVYLCASSLVGVMGTGGDQPQHFGDGTRLSIL.

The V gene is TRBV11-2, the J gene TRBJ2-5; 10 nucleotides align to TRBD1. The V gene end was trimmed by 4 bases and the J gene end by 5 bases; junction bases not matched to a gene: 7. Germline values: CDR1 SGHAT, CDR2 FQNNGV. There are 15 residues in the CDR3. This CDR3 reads CASSSGDRGSETQYF. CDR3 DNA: TGTGCCAGCAGCTCGGGGGACAGGGGATCTGAGACCCAGTACTTC.

The chain's CDR3 is CASRKPGQGAAETQYF. The CDR3 DNA sequence: TGTGCCAGCAGAAAACCCGGACAGGGGGCTGCAGAGACCCAGTACTTC. V usage is TRBV11-2 and J usage is TRBJ2-5; 11 bases are a match to TRBD1. The CDR3 has 16 residues. V shed 6 bases and J 4 bases; nucleotides not matched to a gene: 10. The V gene's germline CDR1 is SGHAT and CDR2 FQNNGV.

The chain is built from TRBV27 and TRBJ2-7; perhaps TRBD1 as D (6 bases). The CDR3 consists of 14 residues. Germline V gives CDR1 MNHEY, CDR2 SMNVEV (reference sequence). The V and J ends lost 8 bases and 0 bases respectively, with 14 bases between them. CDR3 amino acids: CASGGQYSSYEQYF. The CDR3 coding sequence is TGTGCCAGCGGTGGACAGTACAGCTCCTACGAGCAGTACTTC.

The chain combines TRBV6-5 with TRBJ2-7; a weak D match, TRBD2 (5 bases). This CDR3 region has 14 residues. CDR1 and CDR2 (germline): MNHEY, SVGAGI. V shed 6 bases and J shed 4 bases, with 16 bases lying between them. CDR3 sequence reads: CASSRGTFGYEQYF. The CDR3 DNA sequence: TGTGCCAGCAGCCGGGGAACGTTTGGGTACGAGCAGTACTTC.

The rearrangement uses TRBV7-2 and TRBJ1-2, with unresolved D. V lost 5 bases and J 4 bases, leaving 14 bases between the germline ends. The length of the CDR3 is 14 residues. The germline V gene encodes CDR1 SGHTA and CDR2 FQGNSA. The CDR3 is CASSQRSVGYGYTF. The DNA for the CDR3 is TGTGCCAGCAGCCAGCGTAGCGTAGGCTATGGCTACACCTTC.

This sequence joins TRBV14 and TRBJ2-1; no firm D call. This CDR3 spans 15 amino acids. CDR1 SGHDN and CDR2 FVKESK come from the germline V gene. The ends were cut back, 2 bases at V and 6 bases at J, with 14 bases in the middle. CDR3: CASSQNAIRGNEQFF. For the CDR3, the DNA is TGTGCCAGCAGCCAAAACGCGATACGCGGCAATGAGCAGTTCTTC.

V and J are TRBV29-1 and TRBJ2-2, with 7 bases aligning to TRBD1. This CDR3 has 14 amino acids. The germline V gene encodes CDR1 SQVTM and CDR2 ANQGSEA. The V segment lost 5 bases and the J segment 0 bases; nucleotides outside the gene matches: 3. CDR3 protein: CSVHRGTNTGELFF. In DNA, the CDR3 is TGCAGCGTTCACAGGGGTACGAACACCGGGGAGCTGTTTTTT.

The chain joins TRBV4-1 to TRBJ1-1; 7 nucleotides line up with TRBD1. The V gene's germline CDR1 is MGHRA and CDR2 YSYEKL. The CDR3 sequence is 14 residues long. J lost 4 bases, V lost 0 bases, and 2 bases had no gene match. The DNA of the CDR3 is TGCGCCAGCAGCCAAGAACAGGGGACCACTGAAGCTTTCTTT. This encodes CASSQEQGTTEAFF.

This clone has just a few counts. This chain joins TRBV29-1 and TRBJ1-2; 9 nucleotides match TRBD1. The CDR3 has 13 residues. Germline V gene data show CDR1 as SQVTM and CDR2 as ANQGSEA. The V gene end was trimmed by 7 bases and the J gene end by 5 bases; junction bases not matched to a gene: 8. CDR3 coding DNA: TGCAGCGCCACGACAGGGGGAGATTATGGCTACACCTTC. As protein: CSATTGGDYGYTF.

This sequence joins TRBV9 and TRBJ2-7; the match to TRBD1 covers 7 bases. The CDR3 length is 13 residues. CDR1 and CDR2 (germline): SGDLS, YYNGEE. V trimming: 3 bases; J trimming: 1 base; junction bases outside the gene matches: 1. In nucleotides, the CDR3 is TGTGCCAGCAGCGGGACAGGATCCTACGAGCAGTACTTC. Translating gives CASSGTGSYEQYF.

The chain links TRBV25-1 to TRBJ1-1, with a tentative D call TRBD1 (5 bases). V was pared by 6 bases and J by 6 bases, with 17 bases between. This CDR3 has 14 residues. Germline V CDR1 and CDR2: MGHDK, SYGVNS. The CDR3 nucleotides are TGTGCCAGCAGCCCTGCAGCAGGGCCCGCTGAAGCTTTCTTT. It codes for CASSPAAGPAEAFF.

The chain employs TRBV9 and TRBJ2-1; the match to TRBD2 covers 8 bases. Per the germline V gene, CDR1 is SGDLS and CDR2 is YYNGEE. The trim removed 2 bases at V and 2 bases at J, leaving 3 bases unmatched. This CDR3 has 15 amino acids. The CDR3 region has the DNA TGTGCCAGCAGCGTGGCAGCGGGGGCCTACAATGAGCAGTTCTTC. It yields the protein CASSVAAGAYNEQFF.

CDR3 residues: CASSLAGTSGSGTDTQYF. The CDR3 bases are TGTGCCAGCAGCCTCGCCGGGACTAGCGGGAGTGGGACAGATACGCAGTATTTT. The gene calls are TRBV9 and TRBJ2-3; 14 bases are shared with TRBD2. The length of the CDR3 is 18 residues. CDR1 is SGDLS and CDR2 is YYNGEE in the germline V gene. The V and J ends lost 4 bases and 3 bases, in that order; junction bases with no gene match: 10.

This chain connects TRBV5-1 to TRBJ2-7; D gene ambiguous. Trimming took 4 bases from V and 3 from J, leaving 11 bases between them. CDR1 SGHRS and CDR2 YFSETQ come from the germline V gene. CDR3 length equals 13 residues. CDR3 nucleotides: TGCGCCAGCAGCCCGGAGTCGGGCTACGAGCAGTACTTC. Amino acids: CASSPESGYEQYF.

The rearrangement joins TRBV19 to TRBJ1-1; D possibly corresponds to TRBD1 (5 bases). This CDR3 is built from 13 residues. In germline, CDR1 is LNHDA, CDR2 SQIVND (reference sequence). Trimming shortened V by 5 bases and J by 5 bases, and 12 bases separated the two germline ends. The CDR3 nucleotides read TGTGCCAGTAGTTTCGCGGGGGGGACTGAAGCTTTCTTT. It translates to CASSFAGGTEAFF.

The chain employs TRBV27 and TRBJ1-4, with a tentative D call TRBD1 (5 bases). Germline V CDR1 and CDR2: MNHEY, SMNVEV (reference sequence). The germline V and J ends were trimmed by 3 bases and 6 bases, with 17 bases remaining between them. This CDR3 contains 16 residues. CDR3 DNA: TGTGCCAGCAGTTTTGGGGCTTGGGTGCGACATGAAAAACTGTTTTTT. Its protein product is CASSFGAWVRHEKLFF.

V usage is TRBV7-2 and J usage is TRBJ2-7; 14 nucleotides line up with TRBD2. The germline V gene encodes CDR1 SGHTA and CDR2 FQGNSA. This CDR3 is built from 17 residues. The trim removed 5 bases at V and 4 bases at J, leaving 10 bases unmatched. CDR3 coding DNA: TGTGCCAGCAGCCCTATAAGTGGGACTAGCGGGGGTTACGAGCAGTACTTC. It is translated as CASSPISGTSGGYEQYF.

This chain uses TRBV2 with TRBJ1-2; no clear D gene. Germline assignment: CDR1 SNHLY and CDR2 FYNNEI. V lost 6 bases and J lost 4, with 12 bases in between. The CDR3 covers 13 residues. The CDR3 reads CASRPAGPYGYTF. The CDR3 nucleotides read TGTGCCAGCAGGCCCGCAGGCCCCTATGGCTACACCTTC.

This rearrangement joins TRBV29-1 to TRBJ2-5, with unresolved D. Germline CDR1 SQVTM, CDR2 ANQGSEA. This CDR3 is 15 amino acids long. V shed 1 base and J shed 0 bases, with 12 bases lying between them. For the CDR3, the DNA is TGCAGCGTTGAAGGGGCAGGCCGCTACCAAGAGACCCAGTACTTC. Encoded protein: CSVEGAGRYQETQYF.

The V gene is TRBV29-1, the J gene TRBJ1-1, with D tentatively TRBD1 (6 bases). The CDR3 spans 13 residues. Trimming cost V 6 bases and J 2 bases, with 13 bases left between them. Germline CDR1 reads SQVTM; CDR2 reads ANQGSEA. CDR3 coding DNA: TGCAGCGTGGCAAGACAGGCTAACACTGAAGCTTTCTTT. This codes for CSVARQANTEAFF.

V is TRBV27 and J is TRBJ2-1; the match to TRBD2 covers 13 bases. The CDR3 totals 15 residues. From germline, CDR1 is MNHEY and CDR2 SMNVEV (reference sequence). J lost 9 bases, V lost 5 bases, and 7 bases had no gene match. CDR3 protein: CASSTTSGRAGEQFF. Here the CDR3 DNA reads TGTGCCAGCAGTACAACTAGCGGGAGGGCCGGTGAGCAGTTCTTC.

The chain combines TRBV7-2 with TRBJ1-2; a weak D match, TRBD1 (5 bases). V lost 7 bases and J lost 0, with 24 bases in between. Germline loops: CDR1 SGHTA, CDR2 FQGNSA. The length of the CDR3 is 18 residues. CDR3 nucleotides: TGTGCCAGCATCCTAGGTTCCGGAGGGGCAGTTCCTAACTATGGCTACACCTTC. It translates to CASILGSGGAVPNYGYTF.